This is a list of T cell receptor beta chains from one sample in a study of cytomegalovirus exposure and HLA in healthy donors. Assay used: immunoSEQ multiplex PCR; TCRdb lists only in-frame clones, some missing. The sample consists of some 74,000 clones, about three quarters of them appearing once. Material: PBMCs. These receptors were taken from a male donor in good health and CMV-seronegative. Both conserved end residues are part of each CDR3. D genes are given only for firm matches. A clone size is listed for some rows: how often the clone was seen (once, few, many), or a class if it is expanded.

V: TRBV6-5
D: .
J: TRBJ2-7
size: .
length: 15
CDR3: CASSPHGPAIHEQYF
DNA: TGTGCCAGCAGTCCTCATGGCCCCGCAATCCACGAGCAGTACTTC

V: TRBV29-1
D: TRBD1
J: TRBJ1-2
size: .
length: 15
CDR3: CSVAYRLDRVDGYTF
DNA: TGCAGCGTTGCTTATCGGCTCGACAGGGTGGATGGCTACACCTTC

V: TRBV27
D: TRBD1
J: TRBJ1-2
size: .
length: 14
CDR3: CASSSRTGRYGYPF
DNA: TGTGCCAGCAGTTCCCGGACAGGGAGATATGGCTACCCCTTC

V: TRBV5-4
D: .
J: TRBJ2-5
size: .
length: 17
CDR3: CASSLGGTSSLQETQYF
DNA: TGTGCCAGCAGCTTGGGTGGGACAAGTAGCCTCCAAGAGACCCAGTACTTC

V: TRBV18
D: TRBD1
J: TRBJ1-2
size: .
length: 17
CDR3: CASSPLDGTGGSYGYTF
DNA: TGTGCCAGCTCACCACTCGATGGGACAGGGGGTAGCTATGGCTACACCTTC

V: TRBV11-2
D: .
J: TRBJ1-5
size: .
length: 14
CDR3: CASSFAGLNQPQHF
DNA: TGTGCCAGCAGCTTCGCAGGACTCAATCAGCCCCAGCATTTT

V: TRBV5-1
D: TRBD1
J: TRBJ1-6
size: .
length: 15
CDR3: CASSLRQGADSPLHF
DNA: TGCGCCAGCAGCCTAAGACAGGGTGCGGATTCACCCCTCCACTTT

V: TRBV18
D: .
J: TRBJ2-7
size: .
length: 14
CDR3: CASSPLVGAYEQYF
DNA: TGTGCCAGCTCACCCTTGGTGGGAGCCTACGAGCAGTACTTC

V: TRBV21-1
D: .
J: TRBJ1-5
size: .
length: 17
CDR3: CASSTGGSLYSNQPQHF
DNA: TGTGCCAGCAGCACTGGGGGCTCCCTATATAGCAATCAGCCCCAGCATTTT

V: TRBV2
D: .
J: TRBJ2-1
size: once
length: 14
CDR3: CASSRQVGNNEQFF
DNA: TGTGCCAGCAGCCGACAAGTAGGAAACAATGAGCAGTTCTTC

V: TRBV10-3
D: .
J: TRBJ1-1
size: once
length: 15
CDR3: CAISESGHMNTEAFF
DNA: TGTGCCATCAGTGAATCGGGACACATGAACACTGAAGCTTTCTTT

V: TRBV5-1
D: TRBD2
J: TRBJ2-2
size: .
length: 16
CDR3: CASSLGTSGLTGELFF
DNA: TGCGCCAGCAGCTTGGGGACTAGCGGACTAACCGGGGAGCTGTTTTTT

V: TRBV19
D: TRBD1
J: TRBJ1-2
size: .
length: 14
CDR3: CASSGQVDFYGYTF
DNA: TGTGCCAGTAGCGGACAGGTAGACTTCTATGGCTACACCTTC